This TCR beta chain was profiled in a study of Tregs in tolerant kidney transplant recipients. Broader study findings: Tolerant patients' donor-specific Tregs expanded beyond overall Tregs, suggesting antigen-driven growth. Biological reproducibility was not directly addressed in this study.

TCRdb's table, derived via immunoSEQ multiplex PCR, lists solely in-frame clones and lacks some. The sample consists of some 47,000 clones, roughly 87% of them appearing once. Related graft donors supplied nonmyeloablative bone marrow transplants, and mixed chimerism was transient. Concerning this clone itself: The antigen remains unidentified.

V lost 0 bases, J lost 4 bases, and 2 bases stayed unmatched. CDR3 length: 15 amino acids. CDR1 and CDR2 from the germline V gene are SGDLS and YYNGEE. The origin of this receptor is a human patient who received a combined kidney and bone marrow transplant. The graft donor may have contributed some T cells. The sequencing here drew on CD8+ T cells from blood (PBMCs), taken 12 months after the transplant. V gene TRBV9 combines with J gene TRBJ2-1; 9 bases agree with TRBD2. Here the CDR3 reads CASSVVAGVYNEQFF. Written as DNA, the CDR3 is TGTGCCAGCAGCGTAGTAGCGGGGGTTTACAATGAGCAGTTCTTC.